Following are 10 T cell receptor beta chains from one sample sequenced in a study of T cells after yellow fever vaccination. TCRdb reprocessed the 5' RACE reads with MiXCR, giving one entry per CDR3 protein. The top ten hold less than 50% of the sample, which has roughly 70,000 distinct CDR3 sequences, 7.5% to 8% seen once. The sequencing used CD8+ T cells sorted from PBMCs, collected on the day of the yellow fever booster vaccination. The receptors stem from a man in his thirties or forties who received the YFV17D yellow fever vaccine.

The table lists this clonotype with many counts. V and J are TRBV29-1 and TRBJ2-7; D gene unclear. Germline V lookup: CDR1 SQVTM, CDR2 ANQGSEA. The V gene lost 3 bases and the J gene lost 6 bases, with 15 bases spanning the gap. This CDR3 spans 13 amino acids. The chain's CDR3 is CSVELTDSSEQYF. CDR3 sequence (DNA): TGCAGCGTTGAGCTGACGGATTCGAGCGAGCAGTACTTC.

This clonotype appeared a few times. The genes are TRBV7-6 and TRBJ2-1; 8 bases align to TRBD2. In germline, CDR1 is SGHVS, CDR2 FNYEAQ. V was clipped by 3 bases and J by 5 bases; unmatched bases: 3. The CDR3 contains 14 residues. The CDR3 sequence: CASSLIAGNNEQFF. CDR3 sequence (DNA): TGTGCCAGCAGCTTGATAGCGGGGAACAATGAGCAGTTCTTC. Supplemented by reference TRBV7-6 and TRBJ2-1, the full variable domain reads GAGVSQSPRYKVTKRGQDVALRCDPISGHVSLYWYRQALGQGPEFLTYFNYEAQQDKSGLPNDRFSAERPEGSISTLTIQRTEQRDSAMYRCASSLIAGNNEQFFGPGTRLTVL.

This clonotype has a count of ten or more. This chain links TRBV11-2 with TRBJ2-2; TRBD1 agrees at 8 bases. The CDR3 has 15 residues. CDR1 and CDR2 (germline): SGHAT, FQNNGV. Trimming removed 5 bases from V and 4 bases from J; junction bases left unmatched: 6. CDR3 residues: CASSGRQGLTGELFF. Here the CDR3 DNA reads TGTGCCAGCAGCGGAAGACAGGGGCTCACCGGGGAGCTGTTTTTT.

The V call is TRBV4-3, the J call TRBJ2-1, with a tentative D call TRBD2 (6 bases). Germline values: CDR1 LGHNA, CDR2 YSLEER. The length of the CDR3 is 16 residues. V lost 0 bases and J 6 bases, leaving 15 bases between the germline ends. The CDR3 here is CASSQDLAEFSNEQFF. CDR3 in DNA: TGCGCCAGCAGCCAAGATTTAGCGGAATTCTCCAATGAGCAGTTCTTC.

This rearrangement joins TRBV7-2 to TRBJ2-5; maybe TRBD2 (6 bases). CDR1 is SGHTA, CDR2 FQGNSA, per germline. V shed 5 bases and J shed 1 base, with 14 bases lying between them. This CDR3 has 15 amino acids. As DNA, the CDR3 is TGTGCCAGCAGCCGCAGTAGTAGCGGCCAAGAGACCCAGTACTTC. Translated, it gives CASSRSSSGQETQYF.

The rearrangement links TRBV20-1 to TRBJ2-2; TRBD2 agrees at 8 bases. This CDR3 spans 13 amino acids. The V gene end was trimmed by 0 bases and the J gene end by 9 bases; junction bases not matched to a gene: 3. Germline values: CDR1 DFQATT, CDR2 SNEGSKA (reference sequence). CDR3 bases: TGCAGTGCTAGAGATAGCGGGAATCGGGAGCTGTTTTTT. Protein product: CSARDSGNRELFF.

In its sample, this clonotype was seen a few times. The gene calls are TRBV30 and TRBJ2-1; 8 bases are shared with TRBD2. The ends lost 7 bases at V and 7 bases at J; junction bases unmatched: 15. This CDR3 has 15 amino acids. Germline V gene lookup returns CDR1 GTSNPN and CDR2 SVGIG (reference sequence). DNA for the CDR3: TGTGCCTCGGAGAGGGGGACTAGTTTAATGAATGAGCAGTTCTTC. Its translation is CASERGTSLMNEQFF.

The sample holds a few counts of this clonotype. The chain has TRBV7-9 and TRBJ2-7, with D hard to call. The CDR3 runs to 12 residues. Germline lookup yields CDR1 SEHNR and CDR2 FQNEAQ (reference sequence). The V end lost 5 bases, the J end lost 6 bases, and 11 bases lay between the germline ends. For the CDR3, the DNA is TGTGCCAGCAGCCTAGGGCCGAGCGAGCAGTACTTC. This encodes CASSLGPSEQYF.

This clonotype was seen ten or more times. V is TRBV6-5 and J is TRBJ2-7; TRBD1 matches at 7 bases. Germline CDR1 reads MNHEY; CDR2 reads SVGAGI. This CDR3 has 14 amino acids. V was pared by 5 bases and J by 2 bases, with 6 bases of the junction left unmatched. DNA of the CDR3: TGTGCCAGCAGTCAGGGGGTTGGGGCCTACGAGCAGTACTTC. Translated, it gives CASSQGVGAYEQYF.

Worth noting for this clonotype: Just one base apart from a much larger clone, this may be a read error. The chain combines TRBV29-1 with TRBJ2-1; a possible D gene is TRBD2 (6 bases). CDR3 length equals 16 residues. Germline lookup yields CDR1 SQVTM and CDR2 ANQGSEA. The ends were cut back, 0 bases at V and 1 base at J, with 13 bases in the middle. DNA for the CDR3: TGCAGCGTTGAAGATCACTGGAGGGTTTCCTACAATGAGCAGTTCTTC. Its protein product is CSVEDHWRVSYNEQFF.